These T cell receptor beta chains were read from a single sample in a study. In TCRdb, the RT-PCR reads were re-called with MiXCR into one record per CDR3 protein. This sample has about 680,000 distinct CDR3 sequences; over 12% occur once, and the top ten carry roughly 3.9%. Sequenced material: memory CD4+ T cells from blood. The receptors shown here come from a female donor in good health, serving as a healthy control. The CDR3 runs from the conserved cysteine through the conserved F or W. A D gene is named only where the DNA matches it firmly. Some rows mark clone size as missing; the rest say once, few, many or name a class of expanded clone.

J gene: TRBJ2-1; clone size: many; D gene: -; V gene: TRBV7-2; CDR3 DNA: TGTGCCAGCAGTCCCCTACGTTCCTACAATGAGCAGTTCTTC; CDR3 protein: CASSPLRSYNEQFF
J gene: TRBJ2-1; clone size: few; D gene: -; V gene: TRBV20-1; CDR3 DNA: TGCAGTGCCAAGGACAGACGACTAGGCTCCTACAATGAGCAGTTCTTC; CDR3 protein: CSAKDRRLGSYNEQFF
J gene: TRBJ2-7; clone size: -; D gene: TRBD1; V gene: TRBV3-1; CDR3 DNA: TGTGCCAGCAGCCCTCGGGACAGGGGTGGGGAGCAGTACTTC; CDR3 protein: CASSPRDRGGEQYF
J gene: TRBJ2-4; clone size: -; D gene: -; V gene: TRBV20-1; CDR3 DNA: TGCAGTGCGGGGCTTCGGAGGGGCAAAAACATTCAGTACTTC; CDR3 protein: CSAGLRRGKNIQYF
J gene: TRBJ2-7; clone size: few; D gene: TRBD2; V gene: TRBV7-9; CDR3 DNA: TGTGCCAGCAGCCCCTGGGGGGGTGGAGAGCAGTACTTC; CDR3 protein: CASSPWGGGEQYF
J gene: TRBJ2-7; clone size: many; D gene: TRBD1; V gene: TRBV6-2/TRBV6-3; CDR3 DNA: TGTGCCAGCAGTTTCGGACAGGGGACATACGAGCAGTACTTC; CDR3 protein: CASSFGQGTYEQYF
J gene: TRBJ1-6; clone size: few; D gene: -; V gene: TRBV20-1; CDR3 DNA: TGCAGTGCTAGACACCCAAATTCACCCCTCCACTTT; CDR3 protein: CSARHPNSPLHF
J gene: TRBJ2-7; clone size: few; D gene: -; V gene: TRBV28; CDR3 DNA: TGTGCCAGCAGTTTAGGCCCCTGGGACGAGCAGTACTTC; CDR3 protein: CASSLGPWDEQYF
J gene: TRBJ2-5; clone size: few; D gene: TRBD2; V gene: TRBV5-1; CDR3 DNA: TGCGCCAGCAGCTTCACCGGGACTAGCGAGGAGACCCAGTACTTC; CDR3 protein: CASSFTGTSEETQYF
J gene: TRBJ1-4; clone size: many; D gene: -; V gene: TRBV5-1; CDR3 DNA: TGCGCCAGCAGCTCGGACGGAAATGAAAAACTGTTTTTT; CDR3 protein: CASSSDGNEKLFF
J gene: TRBJ1-5; clone size: -; D gene: -; V gene: TRBV12-3/TRBV12-4; CDR3 DNA: TGTGCCAGCACATTGAACAATCAGCCCCAGCATTTT; CDR3 protein: CASTLNNQPQHF
J gene: TRBJ2-6; clone size: -; D gene: -; V gene: TRBV29-1; CDR3 DNA: TGCAGCGTTGGGGTTACCGGGGCCAACGTCCTGACTTTC; CDR3 protein: CSVGVTGANVLTF
J gene: TRBJ2-7; clone size: many; D gene: -; V gene: TRBV5-1; CDR3 DNA: TGCGCCAGCAGCAGTCCGGAGGGCGGGGTCTACGAGCAGTACTTC; CDR3 protein: CASSSPEGGVYEQYF
J gene: TRBJ2-1; clone size: -; D gene: -; V gene: TRBV7-2; CDR3 DNA: TGTGCCAGCAGCATAGACCCTGGGGGTCACAATGAGCAGTTCTTC; CDR3 protein: CASSIDPGGHNEQFF
J gene: TRBJ1-2; clone size: many; D gene: -; V gene: TRBV20-1; CDR3 DNA: TGCAGTGCTCCCGGGCCAGCTAACTATGGCTACACCTTC; CDR3 protein: CSAPGPANYGYTF
J gene: TRBJ2-2; clone size: many; D gene: -; V gene: TRBV15; CDR3 DNA: TGTGCCACCAGCAGAGTTGGCAGCCCCTCCTCGAACACCGGGGAGCTGTTTTTT; CDR3 protein: CATSRVGSPSSNTGELFF
J gene: TRBJ2-5; clone size: -; D gene: -; V gene: TRBV20-1; CDR3 DNA: TGCAGTGCTAGAGATGTGGGCGAGACCCAGTACTTC; CDR3 protein: CSARDVGETQYF
J gene: TRBJ1-2; clone size: once; D gene: TRBD1; V gene: TRBV10-3; CDR3 DNA: TGTGCCATCAGTGAATCCGTGTCTAGCGGGACAGGGGGGGACTATGGCTACACCTTC; CDR3 protein: CAISESVSSGTGGDYGYTF
J gene: TRBJ1-2; clone size: many; D gene: -; V gene: TRBV28; CDR3 DNA: TGTGCCAGCAGGCCCGGACAGTCATATGGCTACACCTTC; CDR3 protein: CASRPGQSYGYTF
J gene: TRBJ2-3; clone size: -; D gene: TRBD2; V gene: TRBV20-1; CDR3 DNA: TGCAGTGCTAGAGGCGGCGGGGGAGGCACAGATACGCAGTATTTT; CDR3 protein: CSARGGGGGTDTQYF
J gene: TRBJ2-1; clone size: many; D gene: -; V gene: TRBV7-2; CDR3 DNA: TGTGCCAGCAGCCCCTCCTTGGGTGGGGCCTACAATGAGCAGTTCTTC; CDR3 protein: CASSPSLGGAYNEQFF
J gene: TRBJ2-1; clone size: -; D gene: -; V gene: TRBV24-1; CDR3 DNA: TGTGCCACCAGTTTGGACGGAAGCTCCTACAATGAGCAGTTCTTC; CDR3 protein: CATSLDGSSYNEQFF
J gene: TRBJ2-3; clone size: -; D gene: TRBD2; V gene: TRBV19; CDR3 DNA: TGTGCCAGTAGTCGAGGCGGGAGCGGGACAGATACGCAGTATTTT; CDR3 protein: CASSRGGSGTDTQYF
J gene: TRBJ2-5; clone size: few; D gene: TRBD2; V gene: TRBV7-3; CDR3 DNA: TGTGCCAGCAGCGCGTTGGCGGGAGTAGAAGAGACCCAGTACTTC; CDR3 protein: CASSALAGVEETQYF
J gene: TRBJ2-7; clone size: few; D gene: TRBD1; V gene: TRBV7-9; CDR3 DNA: TGTGCCAGCGGGGCACAGGGGGCGCCCTACGAGCAGTACTTC; CDR3 protein: CASGAQGAPYEQYF
J gene: TRBJ1-1; clone size: many; D gene: TRBD1; V gene: TRBV15; CDR3 DNA: TGTGCCACCAGCAGAGATTTCCGCGGACAGGGGAAGGGGAACACTGAAGCTTTCTTT; CDR3 protein: CATSRDFRGQGKGNTEAFF
J gene: TRBJ2-2; clone size: few; D gene: TRBD1; V gene: TRBV5-1; CDR3 DNA: TGCGCCAGCAGCTTGGGGACAGGGCCCCGTAGCACCGGGGAGCTGTTTTTT; CDR3 protein: CASSLGTGPRSTGELFF
J gene: TRBJ2-3; clone size: -; D gene: -; V gene: TRBV27; CDR3 DNA: TGTGCCAGCAAGACATCGCGGGGCGGTGATACGCAGTATTTT; CDR3 protein: CASKTSRGGDTQYF
J gene: TRBJ1-2; clone size: many; D gene: -; V gene: TRBV6-5; CDR3 DNA: TGTGCCAGCAGTCTCCGGGACAACGCCTATGGCTACACCTTC; CDR3 protein: CASSLRDNAYGYTF
J gene: TRBJ2-3; clone size: few; D gene: -; V gene: TRBV10-3; CDR3 DNA: TGTGCCATCCTAGGAGCCACAGATACGCAGTATTTT; CDR3 protein: CAILGATDTQYF
J gene: TRBJ1-2; clone size: -; D gene: TRBD1; V gene: TRBV5-8; CDR3 DNA: TGTGCCAGCAGCCTTACAGGGGTAACAGGCTACACCTTC; CDR3 protein: CASSLTGVTGYTF
J gene: TRBJ1-4; clone size: -; D gene: -; V gene: TRBV20-1; CDR3 DNA: TGCAGTGCTAGACTTGGACCTAATGAAAAACTGTTTTTT; CDR3 protein: CSARLGPNEKLFF
J gene: TRBJ1-6; clone size: -; D gene: TRBD1; V gene: TRBV27; CDR3 DNA: TGTGCCAGCAGTTTTGGGACAGTCGCATCACCCCTCCACTTT; CDR3 protein: CASSFGTVASPLHF
J gene: TRBJ2-3; clone size: many; D gene: -; V gene: TRBV7-6; CDR3 DNA: TGTGCCAGCAGCCATCCCCCCACAGATACGCAGTATTTT; CDR3 protein: CASSHPPTDTQYF
J gene: TRBJ1-2; clone size: few; D gene: -; V gene: TRBV29-1; CDR3 DNA: TGCAGCGTCGGGGTTGGGGCCTATGGCTACACCTTC; CDR3 protein: CSVGVGAYGYTF
J gene: TRBJ1-1; clone size: few; D gene: -; V gene: TRBV5-5; CDR3 DNA: TGTGCCAGCAGCTTGGTAGAAGGTGAAGCTTTCTTT; CDR3 protein: CASSLVEGEAFF
J gene: TRBJ2-7; clone size: -; D gene: -; V gene: TRBV20-1; CDR3 DNA: TGCAGTGCTATCCCCCCGGCGTTACAAGGAGAGTACTTC; CDR3 protein: CSAIPPALQGEYF
J gene: TRBJ1-2; clone size: -; D gene: -; V gene: TRBV20-1; CDR3 DNA: TGCAGTGCTAGAGATCGATTGGACCCCTATGGCTACACCTTC; CDR3 protein: CSARDRLDPYGYTF
J gene: TRBJ1-2; clone size: -; D gene: -; V gene: TRBV29-1; CDR3 DNA: TGCAGCGGGTACGGCGCAGGGGACTATGGCTACACCTTC; CDR3 protein: CSGYGAGDYGYTF
J gene: TRBJ1-2; clone size: once; D gene: -; V gene: TRBV12-3/TRBV12-4; CDR3 DNA: TGTGCCAGCAGTTTACTCAACAGTACGTACTATGGCTACACCTTC; CDR3 protein: CASSLLNSTYYGYTF
J gene: TRBJ1-1; clone size: many; D gene: -; V gene: TRBV4-3; CDR3 DNA: TGCGCCAGCAGCCGCCCGGGGGGGAACACTGAAGCTTTCTTT; CDR3 protein: CASSRPGGNTEAFF
J gene: TRBJ1-1; clone size: -; D gene: -; V gene: TRBV5-1; CDR3 DNA: TGCGCCAGCAGCCTGAACCCAGGGGCTATGAACACTGAAGCTTTCTTT; CDR3 protein: CASSLNPGAMNTEAFF
J gene: TRBJ2-3; clone size: -; D gene: -; V gene: TRBV4-3; CDR3 DNA: TGCGCCAGCAGCCAGACGCCTGGGGGCACAGATACGCAGTATTTT; CDR3 protein: CASSQTPGGTDTQYF
J gene: TRBJ2-2; clone size: few; D gene: TRBD1; V gene: TRBV6-1; CDR3 DNA: TGTGCCAGCAGTGAAGGGACAGGGGGTACCGGGGAGCTGTTTTTT; CDR3 protein: CASSEGTGGTGELFF
J gene: TRBJ1-5; clone size: many; D gene: -; V gene: TRBV10-3; CDR3 DNA: TGTGCCATCAGTGAGTCGGTAGGGTCAAGCAATCAGCCCCAGCATTTT; CDR3 protein: CAISESVGSSNQPQHF
J gene: TRBJ2-3; clone size: few; D gene: TRBD2; V gene: TRBV5-5; CDR3 DNA: TGTGCCAGCAGCTTGGCCAGCGGGGTCGGAGGGGATACGCAGTATTTT; CDR3 protein: CASSLASGVGGDTQYF
J gene: TRBJ2-3; clone size: few; D gene: -; V gene: TRBV12-3/TRBV12-4; CDR3 DNA: TGTGCCAGCAGATTTACCCCCTCCACAGATACGCAGTATTTT; CDR3 protein: CASRFTPSTDTQYF
J gene: TRBJ2-2; clone size: few; D gene: TRBD2; V gene: TRBV20-1; CDR3 DNA: TGCAGTGCTAGAGCGGTGCTAGCGGGAGCCCAATTGCAGAACACCGGGGAGCTGTTTTTT; CDR3 protein: CSARAVLAGAQLQNTGELFF
J gene: TRBJ1-2; clone size: few; D gene: -; V gene: TRBV5-1; CDR3 DNA: TGCGCCAGCAGCCCCCTAGACCCGGCAGCTTTATATGGCTACACCTTC; CDR3 protein: CASSPLDPAALYGYTF
J gene: TRBJ1-1; clone size: few; D gene: -; V gene: TRBV10-3; CDR3 DNA: TGTGCCATCAGGACAGCATTAAACACTGAAGCTTTCTTT; CDR3 protein: CAIRTALNTEAFF
J gene: TRBJ2-2; clone size: many; D gene: TRBD2; V gene: TRBV2; CDR3 DNA: TGTGCCAGCAGACGGGAGGGGGACTCCGGGGAGCTGTTTTTT; CDR3 protein: CASRREGDSGELFF
J gene: TRBJ1-1; clone size: -; D gene: -; V gene: TRBV20-1; CDR3 DNA: TGCAGTGCTAGTGGGCCCCCGAACACTGAAGCTTTCTTT; CDR3 protein: CSASGPPNTEAFF
J gene: TRBJ2-3; clone size: -; D gene: -; V gene: TRBV7-2; CDR3 DNA: TGTGCCAGCAGCTCCAATTGGGCCTGGGGTGATACGCAGTATTTT; CDR3 protein: CASSSNWAWGDTQYF
J gene: TRBJ2-2; clone size: -; D gene: TRBD1; V gene: TRBV7-3; CDR3 DNA: TGTGCCAGCAGCCCCCAGGGGGCGGGCACCGGGGAGCTGTTTTTT; CDR3 protein: CASSPQGAGTGELFF